This T cell receptor (beta chain) was sequenced during a study of blood T cell repertoires in COVID-19 (dated by TCRdb to 2018 to 2021). As for the study more broadly: Collaborator samples came from the United States, Italy and Spain and covered acute and convalescent phases of COVID-19. The material from the prospective study consisted of cDNA or gDNA derived from T cells, B-cell-depleted T cells, or PBMCs. Deeply sampled blood TCRbeta repertoires from subjects exposed to, actively infected with, or recovered from COVID-19 were included in the dataset. The repertoires were released in a freely available public database meant as a resource for research on the immune response to SARS-CoV-2. Samples were obtained from the ongoing ImmuneRACE study (first 160 participants) and from 1,254 subjects provided by 6 global collaborators. Sample metadata almost always included a de-identified subject ID, COVID-19 status, age in years and sex. Where available, HLA class I and class II types were obtained from metadata supplied by the sample provider rather than from assay-based typing. Overall study outcomes, separate from this receptor: Clinical and demographic metadata were provided uncurated, with the amount varying by source and participant.

This clone was found once. Its specific antigen is unknown. The sample holds no much larger clone one base away, and base qualities are not on file. Collaborating institutions collected whole blood in K2EDTA tubes following their own protocols. Collaborator samples were shipped for TCRbeta analysis as frozen whole blood, isolated PBMCs, or DNA extracted from either sample type. From the cysteine up to the phenylalanine, the CDR3 has a length of 14 residues. Of all the DNA, just the CDR3 is kept, 42 bases in frame from base 1. V loses 5 bases, J loses 2 bases, and the germline ends lie 13 bases apart. CDR1 SGHTA and CDR2 FQGTGA are derived from the germline V gene. TCRbeta CDR3 regions were amplified from genomic DNA using the immunoSEQ Assay, a bias-controlled multiplex PCR. For the original study's pipeline: Nucleated cell counts per sample were estimated from amplification of reference gene primers within the assay. To quantify the absolute abundance of each unique TCRbeta CDR3 rearrangement, sequence reads were collapsed and filtered. For each sample, productive Simpson clonality was calculated by taking the square root of Simpson's diversity index across productive rearrangements. TCRdb's version of the immuneACCESS table is confined to in-frame rearrangements and falls short of the full clone set. An unresolved V gene accounts for under half of the shortfall where checked; the remainder is of unknown origin. V, J and clone size are taken as reported in that table, and D and trimming were inferred from the DNA itself. The sample table records a few hundred thousand clones; 80% to 90% of these occur just once. In total, the top ten clones hold 2% to 2.5% of the sample.

The clonotype was recovered from a woman between 45 and 60 years old with acute or convalescent COVID-19. Recombination joined TRBV7-3 with TRBJ2-7; a tentative D call is TRBD2 (6 bases match). The sequencing input was peripheral blood. This receptor carries the CDR3 CASSVTRTTYEQYF. The nucleotides are TGTGCCAGCAGCGTGACTAGGACGACCTACGAGCAGTACTTC.